Following are 27 T cell receptor beta chains from one sample sequenced in a study of Graves' ophthalmopathy and Graves' hyperthyroidism. The sequenced template was RNA, covering the TCR beta CDR3 region. HTBI-primed RT-PCR formed the first round, and a multiplex PCR formed the second. TCRdb reprocessed the multiplex PCR reads via MiXCR and lists one record per CDR3 protein. Of just over 600,000 distinct CDR3 sequences listed, about a fifth are singletons. Sequenced input: peripheral blood. These receptors all come from a woman aged 18-29 years with stable Graves' hyperthyroidism. Some clones in this sample may be carry-over from other donors' samples.

This clonotype appeared a few times. This sequence joins TRBV12-3 or TRBV12-4 and TRBJ1-5; no clear D. The ends were cut back, 3 bases at V and 3 bases at J, with 9 bases in the middle. This CDR3 is built from 14 residues. CDR3 sequence reads: CASSFWGINQPQHF. CDR3 bases: TGTGCCAGCAGTTTCTGGGGAATCAATCAGCCCCAGCATTTT.

This clonotype was seen repeatedly, ten times or more. CDR3: CASSAKLAWETQYF. For the CDR3, the DNA is TGTGCCAGCAGTGCCAAACTAGCTTGGGAGACCCAGTACTTC. V is TRBV6-1 and J is TRBJ2-5; D perhaps matches TRBD2 (6 bases). Looked up from germline, CDR1 is MNHNS and CDR2 is SASEGT. Trimming pared 4 bases from V and 5 bases from J, leaving 14 bases between. The CDR3 contains 14 residues.

The rearrangement uses TRBV5-1 and TRBJ2-7, with 12 bases aligning to TRBD1. The ends lost 0 bases at V and 6 bases at J; junction bases unmatched: 7. The CDR3 sequence is 16 residues long. CDR1 SGHRS and CDR2 YFSETQ come from the germline V gene. This chain's CDR3 is CASSLGLRDRGREQYF. CDR3 nucleotides: TGCGCCAGCAGCTTGGGCCTCCGGGACAGGGGGCGCGAGCAGTACTTC.

There are a few counts of this clonotype. The chain links TRBV9 to TRBJ2-7; possibly TRBD2 for D (5 bases). The CDR3 has 13 residues. Trimming pared 3 bases from V and 5 bases from J, leaving 12 bases between. The germline V gene has CDR1 SGDLS and CDR2 YYNGEE. CDR3 coding DNA: TGTGCCAGCAGCGCGGGGTTCGGTGACGAGCAGTACTTC. Its translation: CASSAGFGDEQYF.

This sequence joins TRBV30 and TRBJ1-2, with D maybe TRBD1 (6 bases). Between the trimmed V and J ends, which lost 5 bases and 8 bases, there was a span of 18 bases. This CDR3 has 13 residues. The germline gives CDR1 GTSNPN, CDR2 SVGIG (reference sequence). CDR3 protein: CAWCLAGAGGYTF. CDR3 bases: TGTGCCTGGTGTCTCGCAGGGGCTGGCGGCTACACCTTC.

On this clonotype: No conserved phenylalanine or tryptophan ends this CDR3, so it is likely a read error. No DNA is shown, since the ends of the CDR3 on it are uncertain; the CDR3 is the one TCRdb lists. The chain uses TRBV5-1 and TRBJ2-7. The CDR3 totals 8 residues, both ends included. Germline CDR1 is SGHRS and CDR2 is YFSETQ. The CDR3: CASSLAFQ.

This clonotype was seen a handful of times. This chain links TRBV12-3 or TRBV12-4 with TRBJ2-5, with D possibly TRBD2 on 5 matching bases. The CDR3 runs 13 residues. The V end was cut by 7 bases, the J end by 5 bases, with 14 bases between. The CDR3 reads CASTRVGWETQYF. CDR3 nucleotides: TGTGCCAGCACGAGGGTCGGGTGGGAGACCCAGTACTTC.

This clonotype was seen at least ten times. CDR3: CASSYPRGRRETQYF. As DNA, the CDR3 is TGTGCCAGCAGTTACCCCAGGGGGCGAAGAGAGACCCAGTACTTC. The chain couples TRBV6-2 or TRBV6-3 to TRBJ2-5, with TRBD1 matching 8 bases. This CDR3 is 15 amino acids long. The V gene end was trimmed by 2 bases and the J gene end by 4 bases; junction bases not matched to a gene: 6. Germline V lookup: CDR1 MNHEY, CDR2 SVGEGT.

This clonotype appeared many times. V and J are TRBV12-3 or TRBV12-4 and TRBJ2-5; TRBD2 might be the D (5 bases). Trimming took 6 bases from V and 7 from J, leaving 9 bases between them. CDR3 length: 11 residues. The CDR3 loop reads CASRSGGTQYF. CDR3 DNA: TGTGCCAGCAGGAGTGGAGGGACCCAGTACTTC.

This clonotype showed up many times. V is TRBV7-8 and J is TRBJ2-5, with TRBD2 as a possible D gene (5 bases). Germline V gene lookup returns CDR1 SGHVS and CDR2 FQNEAQ. Trimming stripped 1 base from V and 1 base from J, with 10 bases between. The length of the CDR3 is 15 residues. CDR3 region: CASSLGERFQETQYF. The CDR3 nucleotides are TGTGCCAGCAGCTTAGGGGAGCGCTTCCAAGAGACCCAGTACTTC.

This clonotype has a count of ten or more. This chain connects TRBV27 to TRBJ2-2; 12 positions match TRBD2. With V trimmed by 10 bases and J by 3 bases, 3 bases remained unmatched. From germline, CDR1 is MNHEY and CDR2 SMNVEV (reference sequence). The CDR3 totals 14 residues. The CDR3 DNA is TGTGCCACCGGGACTAGCGGGTACACCGGGGAGCTGTTTTTT. It yields the protein CATGTSGYTGELFF.

The rearrangement links TRBV7-9 to TRBJ1-2, with a tentative D call TRBD1 (5 bases). Germline V gene sequence: CDR1 SEHNR, CDR2 FQNEAQ (reference sequence). CDR3 size: 14 residues. V was pared by 5 bases and J by 3 bases, with 13 bases between. CDR3 bases: TGTGCCAGCAGCAACGGAGGGGCGGACTATGGCTACACCTTC. Its translation is CASSNGGADYGYTF.

This clonotype came up many times. The V and J genes are TRBV9 and TRBJ2-5; TRBD1 agrees at 8 bases. Germline assignment: CDR1 SGDLS and CDR2 YYNGEE. J gave up 5 bases and V 3 bases, and 6 bases lay outside the gene matches. CDR3 length: 14 amino acids. The DNA for the CDR3 is TGTGCCAGCAGCGATCAGGGGGCGGGGGAGACCCAGTACTTC. Protein: CASSDQGAGETQYF.

This clonotype has ten or more counts. V gene TRBV7-2 combines with J gene TRBJ1-2, with D uncertain. The V end was cut by 4 bases, the J end by 6 bases, with 6 bases between. The V gene's germline CDR1 is SGHTA and CDR2 FQGNSA. The CDR3 consists of 11 residues. CDR3 sequence: CASSSGNGYTF. The CDR3 DNA reads TGTGCCAGCAGCTCGGGCAATGGCTACACCTTC.

This clonotype was detected many times. CDR3 amino acids: CASSYGTGGEQYF. In DNA form, the CDR3 reads TGCGCCAGCAGCTACGGGACAGGGGGAGAGCAGTACTTC. The chain has TRBV5-1 and TRBJ2-7, with TRBD1 matching 11 bases. V shed 3 bases, J shed 7 bases, and the junction held 3 bases outside the gene matches. The CDR3 totals 13 residues. The germline gives CDR1 SGHRS, CDR2 YFSETQ.

This clonotype was found many times. The chain combines TRBV20-1 with TRBJ1-2; 8 nucleotides match TRBD1. CDR1 DFQATT and CDR2 SNEGSKA come from the germline V gene (reference sequence). The ends lost 0 bases at V and 4 bases at J; junction bases unmatched: 1. The CDR3 is made up of 13 amino acids. CDR3 loop: CSARDTGGYGYTF. CDR3 DNA: TGCAGTGCTAGAGATACAGGGGGCTATGGCTACACCTTC.

Notes on this clonotype: No conserved phenylalanine or tryptophan ends this CDR3, so it is likely a read error. The chain links TRBV10-1 to TRBJ2-2, with D unresolved. The CDR3 length is 13 residues. From germline, CDR1 is WNHNN and CDR2 SYGVQD (reference sequence). V lost 2 bases and J lost 5, with 6 bases in between. The CDR3 loop is CASSEAGTGELFL. The CDR3 nucleotides are TGCGCCAGCAGTGAGGCAGGAACCGGGGAGCTGTTTTTG.

The V and J genes are TRBV10-2 and TRBJ2-2; 7 positions agree with TRBD1. CDR1 is WSHSY and CDR2 is SAAADI in the germline V gene. V shed 7 bases, J shed 3 bases, and the junction held 17 bases outside the gene matches. This CDR3 is 18 amino acids long. For the CDR3, the DNA is TGCGCCAGCATAAGCCACACAGGGGAGAAAGCGGACACCGGGGAGCTGTTTTTT. This gives the protein CASISHTGEKADTGELFF.

This clonotype was detected ten times or more. This chain connects TRBV12-3 or TRBV12-4 to TRBJ1-2; tentative D call: TRBD1 (5 bases). This CDR3 region has 18 residues. Trimming left V 2 bases short and J 1 base short, with 20 bases between. In DNA form, the CDR3 reads TGTGCCAGCAGTTTACTACGAGTAAAGGGACGGTTTAACTATGGCTACACCTTC. Its translation is CASSLLRVKGRFNYGYTF.

The gene calls are TRBV15 and TRBJ1-2; D is perhaps TRBD1 (5 bases). Germline loops: CDR1 LNHNV, CDR2 YYDKDF (reference sequence). CDR3 length: 13 amino acids. V was pared by 7 bases and J by 9 bases, with 18 bases between. Here the CDR3 DNA reads TGTGCCACCAACAGGAAGGGACTGTACAGCTACACCTTC. Its protein product is CATNRKGLYSYTF.

This clonotype occurred once. The V gene is TRBV11-2, the J gene TRBJ1-6; unclear D gene. CDR3 length: 13 amino acids. Germline CDR1 is SGHAT and CDR2 is FQNNGV. Deletions cut 6 bases from V and 13 bases from J, with 16 bases between. DNA of the CDR3: TGTGCCAGCAGTTCCGGACGGCTCGGGCCCCTCCACTTT. This encodes CASSSGRLGPLHF.

This clonotype was counted between two and nine times. The chain links TRBV7-8 to TRBJ2-3; TRBD2 aligns across 8 bases. Trimming removed 2 bases from V and 2 bases from J; junction bases left unmatched: 6. Germline CDR1 SGHVS, CDR2 FQNEAQ. The CDR3 runs 16 residues. CDR3: CASSLLLAANTDTQYF. The DNA of the CDR3 is TGTGCCAGCAGCTTATTACTAGCGGCAAACACAGATACGCAGTATTTT.

The chain recombines TRBV6-1 with TRBJ2-5, with a possible D match to TRBD1 (6 bases). Germline V gene data show CDR1 as MNHNS and CDR2 as SASEGT. V lost 6 bases and J lost 6, with 14 bases in between. CDR3 length: 13 amino acids. The CDR3 DNA reads TGTGCCAGCAGGGTCACAGGGTTGCAGACCCAGTACTTC. Translated, it gives CASRVTGLQTQYF.

Ten or more counts support this clonotype. The chain uses TRBV2 and TRBJ2-2, with 8 bases matching TRBD2. This CDR3 has 14 residues. Unmatched junction bases numbered 4, after V lost 6 bases and J lost 4 bases. In germline, CDR1 is SNHLY, CDR2 FYNNEI. CDR3 DNA sequence: TGTGCCAGCAGGAATAGCGGGACCACCGGGGAGCTGTTTTTT. This encodes CASRNSGTTGELFF.

The chain employs TRBV6-2 or TRBV6-3 and TRBJ2-5; 7 bases line up with TRBD1. The CDR3 contains 18 residues. CDR1 and CDR2 from the germline V gene are MNHEY and SVGEGT. V lost 4 bases and J lost 5; bases outside the gene matches: 19. DNA of the CDR3: TGTGCCAGCAGTTCAATGCCTAAAACAGGGGCGGTTGAGGAGACCCAGTACTTC. Its protein is CASSSMPKTGAVEETQYF.

This clonotype has only one observation. The rearrangement joins TRBV4-1 to TRBJ1-1, with a tentative D call TRBD1 (5 bases). This CDR3 region has 13 residues. Deletions cut 3 bases from V and 5 bases from J, with 10 bases between. CDR1 is MGHRA, CDR2 YSYEKL, per germline. This CDR3 reads CASSHSRGTEAFF. For the CDR3, the DNA is TGCGCCAGCAGCCACTCGCGGGGGACTGAAGCTTTCTTT.

The V call is TRBV3-1, the J call TRBJ2-7, with a weak D call TRBD2 (5 bases). Trimming pared 4 bases from V and 6 bases from J, leaving 10 bases between. Germline loops: CDR1 LGHDT, CDR2 YNNKEL (reference sequence). CDR3 length: 12 amino acids. The CDR3 DNA sequence: TGTGCCAGCAGCCGGACGGCGGGCGAGCAGTACTTC. It encodes CASSRTAGEQYF.